This T cell receptor beta chain is from a study of human T cells and chemical hapten exposure. Study-wide context: Small differences in pooled library volume mainly drove the variation in TCR yields per sample.

Each cDNA molecule in the library carried unique molecular identifiers. Via MiXCR, TCRdb re-called the reads, giving one row per CDR3 protein. The repertoire has about 120,000 distinct CDR3 sequences, 8.5% of them found once; the top ten carry 1.1% to 1.5%. The CDR3 loop spans 15 amino acids. CDR1 and CDR2 from the germline V gene are SGHTS and YDEGEE. The V end was cut by 1 base, the J end by 2 bases, with 11 bases between. The starting material, unfractionated whole blood, was used for total RNA extraction. The rearrangement uses TRBV5-8 and TRBJ2-3; a weak D match, TRBD2 (6 bases). Sequencing was carried out using whole blood. The sequence came from a human donor in good health. Some clones in this sample may be carry-over from other donors' samples. CDR3 in amino acids: CASSLWEVPTDTQYF. The DNA for the CDR3 is TGTGCCAGCAGCTTGTGGGAGGTTCCCACAGATACGCAGTATTTT.